These 3 T cell receptor beta chains came from one sample sequenced in a study of shared clonotypes between healthy human individuals. This table comes from immunoSEQ multiplex PCR, and its TCRdb copy is limited to in-frame clones, with some not included. The sample consists of fewer than 1.8 million clones, 98% to 99% of them appearing once. The sample was naive CD4+ T cells sorted from blood. The subset here: CD45RA+ positively selected. These receptors came from a man aged 25 to 40 in good health.

The rearrangement uses TRBV18 and TRBJ1-2; D not certain. Germline assignment: CDR1 KGHSH and CDR2 LQKENI. V lost 2 bases and J lost 4, with 8 bases in between. The length of the CDR3 is 13 residues. CDR3 sequence (DNA): TGTGCCAGCTCACCAAAATTGGGCTATGGCTACACCTTC. Protein sequence: CASSPKLGYGYTF.

The rearrangement joins TRBV5-1 to TRBJ2-2; 10 bases are shared with TRBD1. After removal of 7 bases from V and 7 bases from J, the junction contained 7 bases not matched to a gene. In germline, CDR1 is SGHRS, CDR2 YFSETQ. CDR3 length: 14 residues. In nucleotides, the CDR3 is TGCGCCAGCTCGACAGGGGGCCTTCTCGGGGAGCTGTTTTTT. This encodes CASSTGGLLGELFF.

The J gene is TRBJ1-2, the V gene TRBV5-6; tentative D call: TRBD1 (5 bases). This CDR3 comprises 13 residues. Germline values: CDR1 SGHDT, CDR2 YYEEEE. The V and J ends lost 5 bases and 1 base respectively, with 9 bases between them. CDR3 loop: CASRAGVNYGYTF. CDR3 nucleotides: TGTGCCAGCAGGGCGGGGGTTAACTATGGCTACACCTTC.